This TCR beta chain was profiled in a study of CD8 T cells in acute hepatitis C reinfection. As to time point: naive CD8 control sorted from an acute-time-point sample. Trimming left V 5 bases short and J 0 bases short, with 14 bases between. This CDR3 contains 15 residues. Germline-derived CDR1 and CDR2 are LNHDA and SQIVND (reference sequence). Generated by immunoSEQ multiplex PCR, the TCRdb table keeps only in-frame clones and is missing some. The sample yields 30,000 to 45,000 clones, approximately 83% seen once. V and J are TRBV19 and TRBJ2-7, with a tentative D call TRBD1 (5 bases). Specimen: naive CD8+ T cells from PBMCs. This clonotype was sampled from a woman aged 18-29 years who spontaneously cleared hepatitis C infection. The DNA of the CDR3 is TGTGCCAGTAGTTTCTCGACAGAGCTCTCCTACGAGCAGTACTTC. Translation gives CASSFSTELSYEQYF.